This T cell receptor beta chain was identified in a study of T cell changes during pregnancy in multiple sclerosis. The germline V gene encodes CDR1 MNHNS and CDR2 SASEGT. Between the trimmed V and J ends, which lost 1 base and 8 bases, there was a span of 14 bases. The CDR3 extends over 15 amino acids. In this sample, this clone turned up a few times. TCRdb's table, derived via immunoSEQ multiplex PCR, lists solely in-frame clones and lacks some. In the table there are about 92,000 clones, approximately 92% of which are singletons. The TCR comes from a female donor with multiple sclerosis, enrolled in a pregnancy study. Sequenced material: peripheral blood, taken in the first trimester of pregnancy. This chain joins TRBV6-1 and TRBJ1-4; the D gene is possibly TRBD1 (6 bases). The CDR3 sequence is CASSEVPGVREKLFF. DNA of the CDR3: TGTGCCAGCAGTGAAGTCCCAGGGGTCCGGGAAAAACTGTTTTTT.